The sequence of this T cell receptor (beta chain) was determined in a study of post-analysis software for immune sequencing data. Study as a whole: Disease trajectories encompassed relapsing-remitting, secondary progressive and progressive-relapsing multiple sclerosis. General study findings and limits: With F measure, samples from one preparation batch clustered together strongly. In patients, about 5 TRBV segments were more frequent than in controls, with TRBV5-6, TRBV5-1 and TRBV20-1 among them.

With 4 bases removed from V and 1 base from J, the gap between germline ends came to 12 bases. This CDR3 contains 15 residues. This clonotype was counted between two and nine times. Its antigen is still unknown. Prepared TCR beta cDNA libraries contained unique molecular identifiers. TCRdb called the PCR reads again in MiXCR, with one record for every CDR3 protein. There are fewer than 550,000 distinct CDR3 sequences in the sample; roughly 34% occur only once, and 4.5% to 7.5% lies in the top ten. The J gene is TRBJ2-3, the V gene TRBV12-3 or TRBV12-4; a weak D match, TRBD2 (5 bases). The source is a girl between 2 and 17 years old with multiple sclerosis. The sample consisted of blood. This chain's CDR3 is CASSSRLPGTDTQYF. DNA of the CDR3: TGTGCCAGCAGTTCCAGACTACCGGGCACAGATACGCAGTATTTT.